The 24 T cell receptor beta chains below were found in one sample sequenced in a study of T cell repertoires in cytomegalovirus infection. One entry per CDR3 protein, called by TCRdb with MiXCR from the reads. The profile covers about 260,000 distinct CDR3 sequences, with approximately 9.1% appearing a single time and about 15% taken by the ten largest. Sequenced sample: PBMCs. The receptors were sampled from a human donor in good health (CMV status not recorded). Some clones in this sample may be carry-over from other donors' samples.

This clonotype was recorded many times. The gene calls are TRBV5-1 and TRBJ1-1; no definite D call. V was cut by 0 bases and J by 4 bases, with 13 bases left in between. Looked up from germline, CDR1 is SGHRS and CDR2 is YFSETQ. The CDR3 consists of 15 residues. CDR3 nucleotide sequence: TGCGCCAGCAGCTTGGCGTCTGGGTCGGGCACTGAAGCTTTCTTT. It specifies CASSLASGSGTEAFF.

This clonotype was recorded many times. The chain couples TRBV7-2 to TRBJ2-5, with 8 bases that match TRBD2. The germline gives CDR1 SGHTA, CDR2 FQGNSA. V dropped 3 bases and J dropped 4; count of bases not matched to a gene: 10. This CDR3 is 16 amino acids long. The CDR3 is CASSFDSTSALETQYF. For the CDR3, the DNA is TGTGCCAGCAGCTTTGATTCGACTAGCGCCCTAGAGACCCAGTACTTC.

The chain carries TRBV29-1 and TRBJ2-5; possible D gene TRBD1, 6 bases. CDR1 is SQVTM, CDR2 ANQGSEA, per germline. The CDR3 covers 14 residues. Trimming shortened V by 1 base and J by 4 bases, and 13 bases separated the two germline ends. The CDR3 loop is CSVEAGFRGETQYF. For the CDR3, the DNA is TGCAGCGTTGAAGCTGGGTTCAGGGGAGAGACCCAGTACTTC.

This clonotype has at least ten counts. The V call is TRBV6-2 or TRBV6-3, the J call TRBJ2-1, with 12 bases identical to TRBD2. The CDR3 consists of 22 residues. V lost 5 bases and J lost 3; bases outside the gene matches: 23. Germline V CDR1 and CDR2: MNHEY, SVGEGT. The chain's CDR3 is CASSPPGLAGAAGPAGYNEQFF. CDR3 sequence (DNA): TGTGCCAGCAGTCCACCGGGACTAGCGGGCGCCGCGGGACCGGCGGGCTACAATGAGCAGTTCTTC.

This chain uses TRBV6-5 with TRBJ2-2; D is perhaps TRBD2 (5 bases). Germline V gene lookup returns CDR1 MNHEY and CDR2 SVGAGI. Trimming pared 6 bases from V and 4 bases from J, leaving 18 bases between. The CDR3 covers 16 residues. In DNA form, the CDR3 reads TGTGCCAGCAGCTCCGGACTCCATCAGGCCACCGGGGAGCTGTTTTTT. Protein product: CASSSGLHQATGELFF.

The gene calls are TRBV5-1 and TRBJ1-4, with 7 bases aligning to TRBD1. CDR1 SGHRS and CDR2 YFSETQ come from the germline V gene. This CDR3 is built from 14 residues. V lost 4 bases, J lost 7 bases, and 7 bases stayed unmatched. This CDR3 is CASSTGQVGEKLFF. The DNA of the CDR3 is TGCGCCAGCAGCACCGGACAGGTTGGTGAAAAACTGTTTTTT.

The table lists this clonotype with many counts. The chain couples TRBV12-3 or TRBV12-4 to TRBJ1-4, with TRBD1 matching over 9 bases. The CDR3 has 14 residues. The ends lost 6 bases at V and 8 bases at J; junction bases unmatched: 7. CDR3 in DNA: TGTGCCAGCAGCCAAGGACAGGGGCGGGAAAAACTGTTTTTT. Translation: CASSQGQGREKLFF.

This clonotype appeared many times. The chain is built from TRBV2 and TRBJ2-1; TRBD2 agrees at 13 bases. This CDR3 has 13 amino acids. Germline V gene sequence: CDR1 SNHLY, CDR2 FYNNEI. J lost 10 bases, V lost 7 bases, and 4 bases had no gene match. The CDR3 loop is CASTGLAGVEQFF. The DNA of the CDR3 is TGTGCCAGCACTGGACTAGCGGGAGTAGAGCAGTTCTTC.

This CDR3 reads CASSKGRRQGGNEQYF. The CDR3 DNA is TGTGCCAGTAGTAAGGGGCGCCGACAGGGGGGAAACGAGCAGTACTTC. The chain links TRBV19 to TRBJ2-7; 9 positions match TRBD1. Germline V CDR1 and CDR2: LNHDA, SQIVND (reference sequence). The CDR3 extends over 16 amino acids. V lost 4 bases to trimming and J lost 5 bases; unmatched junction nucleotides: 12.

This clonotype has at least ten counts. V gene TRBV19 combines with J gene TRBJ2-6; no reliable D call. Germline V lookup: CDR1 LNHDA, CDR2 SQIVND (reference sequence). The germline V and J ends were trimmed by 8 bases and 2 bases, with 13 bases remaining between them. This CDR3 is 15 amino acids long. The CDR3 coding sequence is TGTGCCAGTTGTTCGACGGTAACTGGGGCCAACGTCCTGACTTTC. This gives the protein CASCSTVTGANVLTF.

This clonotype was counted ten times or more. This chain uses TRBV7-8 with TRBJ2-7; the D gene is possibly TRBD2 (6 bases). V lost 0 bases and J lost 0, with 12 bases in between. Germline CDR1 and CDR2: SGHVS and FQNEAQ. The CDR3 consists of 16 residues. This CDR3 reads CASSLATPGASYEQYF. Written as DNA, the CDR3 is TGTGCCAGCAGCTTAGCAACCCCGGGAGCCTCCTACGAGCAGTACTTC.

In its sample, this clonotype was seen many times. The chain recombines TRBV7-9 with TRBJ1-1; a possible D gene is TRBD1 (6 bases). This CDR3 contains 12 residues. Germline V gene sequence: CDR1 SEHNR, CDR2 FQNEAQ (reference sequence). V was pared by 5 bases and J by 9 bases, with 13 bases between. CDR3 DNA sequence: TGTGCCAGCAGCGCGGACAGTCCGAAAGCTTTCTTT. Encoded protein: CASSADSPKAFF.

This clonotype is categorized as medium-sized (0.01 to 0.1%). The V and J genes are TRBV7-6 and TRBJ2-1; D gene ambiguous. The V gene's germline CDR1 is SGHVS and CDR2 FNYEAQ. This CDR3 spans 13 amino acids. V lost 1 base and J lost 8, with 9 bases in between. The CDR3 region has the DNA TGTGCCAGCAGCTTAGGTATAGCTTATGAGCAGTTCTTC. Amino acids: CASSLGIAYEQFF.

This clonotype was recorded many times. This CDR3 is CASSSLAGVSIEQFF. The DNA of the CDR3 is TGTGCCAGCAGTTCCCTAGCGGGAGTGTCGATTGAGCAGTTCTTC. The V call is TRBV6-5, the J call TRBJ2-1; 10 nucleotides line up with TRBD2. J lost 9 bases, V lost 4 bases, and 9 bases had no gene match. There are 15 residues in the CDR3. Per the germline V gene, CDR1 is MNHEY and CDR2 is SVGAGI.

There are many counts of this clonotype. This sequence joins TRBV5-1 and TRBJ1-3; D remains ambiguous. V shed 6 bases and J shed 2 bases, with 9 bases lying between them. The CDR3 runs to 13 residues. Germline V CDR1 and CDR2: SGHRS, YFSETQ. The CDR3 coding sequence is TGCGCCAGCATGAGAGGGACTGGAAACACCATATATTTT. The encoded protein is CASMRGTGNTIYF.

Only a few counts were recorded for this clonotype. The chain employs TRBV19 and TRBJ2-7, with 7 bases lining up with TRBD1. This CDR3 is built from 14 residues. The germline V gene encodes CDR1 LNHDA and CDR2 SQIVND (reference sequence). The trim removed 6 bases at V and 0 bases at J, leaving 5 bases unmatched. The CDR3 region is CASSPGQISYEQYF. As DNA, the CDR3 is TGTGCCAGTAGCCCGGGACAGATCTCCTACGAGCAGTACTTC.

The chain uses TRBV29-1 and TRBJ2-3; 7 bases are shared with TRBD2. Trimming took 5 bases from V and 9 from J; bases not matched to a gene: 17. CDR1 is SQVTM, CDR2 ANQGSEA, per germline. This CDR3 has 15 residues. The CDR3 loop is CSVRAEVGGGVTQYF. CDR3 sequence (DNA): TGCAGCGTTAGGGCGGAGGTTGGGGGGGGAGTCACGCAGTATTTT.

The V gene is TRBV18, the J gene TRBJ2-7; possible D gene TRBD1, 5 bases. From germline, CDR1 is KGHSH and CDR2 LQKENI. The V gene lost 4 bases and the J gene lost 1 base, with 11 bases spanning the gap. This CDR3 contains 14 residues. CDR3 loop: CASSRRVGSYEQYF. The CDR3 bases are TGTGCCAGCTCACGCAGGGTAGGGTCCTACGAGCAGTACTTC.

The CDR3 DNA is TGCAGTGCTAGAGATCACCAGCGGGGGCAAGAGACCCAGTACTTC. Translated: CSARDHQRGQETQYF. V usage is TRBV20-1 and J usage is TRBJ2-5, with 8 bases identical to TRBD2. The CDR3 sequence is 15 residues long. J gave up 2 bases and V 0 bases, and 5 bases lay outside the gene matches. Germline CDR1 DFQATT, CDR2 SNEGSKA (reference sequence).

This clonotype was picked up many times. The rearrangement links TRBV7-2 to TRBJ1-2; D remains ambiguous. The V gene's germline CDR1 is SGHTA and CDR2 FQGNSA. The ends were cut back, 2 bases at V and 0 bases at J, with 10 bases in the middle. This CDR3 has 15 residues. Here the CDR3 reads CASSLSSSANYGYTF. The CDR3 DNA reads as TGTGCCAGCAGCTTATCATCTTCGGCTAACTATGGCTACACCTTC. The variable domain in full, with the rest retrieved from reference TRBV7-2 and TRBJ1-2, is GAGVSQSPSNKVTEKGKDVELRCDPISGHTALYWYRQSLGQGLEFLIYFQGNSAPDKSGLPSDRFSAERTGGSVSTLTIQRTQQEDSAVYLCASSLSSSANYGYTFGSGTRLTVV.

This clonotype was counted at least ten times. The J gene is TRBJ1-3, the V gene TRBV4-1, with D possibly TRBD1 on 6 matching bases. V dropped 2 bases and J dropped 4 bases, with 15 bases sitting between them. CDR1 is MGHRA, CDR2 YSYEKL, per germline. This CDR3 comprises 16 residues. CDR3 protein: CASSQSQDSLGNTIYF. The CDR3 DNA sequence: TGCGCCAGCAGCCAAAGTCAGGACAGCCTCGGAAACACCATATATTTT.

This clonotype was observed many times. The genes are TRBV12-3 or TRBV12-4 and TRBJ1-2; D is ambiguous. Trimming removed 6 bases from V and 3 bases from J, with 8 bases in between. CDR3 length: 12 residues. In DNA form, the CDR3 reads TGTGCCAGCAGCCAAGGACACTATGGCTACACCTTC. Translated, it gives CASSQGHYGYTF.

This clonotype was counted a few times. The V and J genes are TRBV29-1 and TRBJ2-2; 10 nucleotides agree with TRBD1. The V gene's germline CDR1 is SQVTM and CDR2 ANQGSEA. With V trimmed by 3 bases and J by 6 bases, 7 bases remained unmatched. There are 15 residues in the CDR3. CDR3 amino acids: CSVDFGTGVPGELFF. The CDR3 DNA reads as TGCAGCGTTGACTTCGGGACAGGGGTCCCCGGGGAGCTGTTTTTT.

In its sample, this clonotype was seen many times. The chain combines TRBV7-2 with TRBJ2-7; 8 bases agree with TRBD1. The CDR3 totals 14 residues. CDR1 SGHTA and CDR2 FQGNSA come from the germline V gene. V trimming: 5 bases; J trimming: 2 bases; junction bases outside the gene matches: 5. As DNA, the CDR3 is TGTGCCAGCAGCCATGGGACAGGACCCTACGAGCAGTACTTC. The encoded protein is CASSHGTGPYEQYF.